Sequencing of this T cell receptor (beta chain) was carried out in a study of regulatory T cells in long-lasting Graves disease. Points from the study as a whole: Persistent disease exhibited a predilection for TRBV28, TRBJ1-2 and TRBJ2-5.

A remark on this clonotype: What it binds is not known. Germline is not matched at one junction end, which may reflect a read error.

Germline CDR1 MNHEY, CDR2 SVGEGT. There are 14 residues in the CDR3. Described time point: newly diagnosed GD, antithyroid drugs for less than 3 months. The TCR library was prepared using RNA isolated from PBMCs. iRepertoire HTBI primers and Arm-PCR of CDR3 regions built TCR beta libraries. Using its own MiXCR run on the multiplex PCR reads, TCRdb lists one record per CDR3 protein. The data show about 620,000 distinct CDR3 sequences, 16% seen once. This same sample was also taken into another study, of T cells in Graves' hyperthyroidism and ophthalmopathy.

This receptor was identified in a woman aged 30 to 39 with Graves disease. Sequencing used peripheral blood mononuclear cells (PBMCs), obtained at new diagnosis, from a patient treated with antithyroid drugs. The gene calls are TRBV6-2 or TRBV6-3 and TRBJ2-7; a weak D match, TRBD2 (5 bases). The CDR3 protein is CASSPAGIPNERYF. As DNA, the CDR3 is TGTGCCAGCAGTCCAGCCGGGATCCCAAACGAGCGGTACTTC.